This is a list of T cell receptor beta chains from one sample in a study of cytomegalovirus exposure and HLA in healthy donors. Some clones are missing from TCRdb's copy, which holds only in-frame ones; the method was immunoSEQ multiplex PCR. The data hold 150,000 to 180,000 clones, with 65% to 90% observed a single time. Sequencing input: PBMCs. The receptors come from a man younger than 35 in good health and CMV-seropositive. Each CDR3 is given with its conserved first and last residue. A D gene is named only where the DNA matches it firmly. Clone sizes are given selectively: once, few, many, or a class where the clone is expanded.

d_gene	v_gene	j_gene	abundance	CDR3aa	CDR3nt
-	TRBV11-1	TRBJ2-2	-	CASREVRNTGELFF	TGTGCCAGCAGGGAGGTTCGAAACACCGGGGAGCTGTTTTTT
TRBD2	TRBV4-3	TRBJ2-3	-	CASSQGGLSGTTDTQYF	TGCGCCAGCAGCCAAGGGGGCCTTAGCGGGACCACAGATACGCAGTATTTT
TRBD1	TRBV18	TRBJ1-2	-	CASSPGLVSTGEDGYTF	TGTGCCAGCTCACCAGGATTGGTTTCGACAGGGGAGGATGGCTACACCTTC
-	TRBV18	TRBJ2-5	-	CASSPLPPRAVGETQYF	TGTGCCAGCTCGCCCCTTCCCCCGCGGGCGGTGGGCGAGACCCAGTACTTC
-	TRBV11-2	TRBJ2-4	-	CASSTELAKNIQYF	TGTGCCAGCAGCACCGAGTTGGCCAAAAACATTCAGTACTTC
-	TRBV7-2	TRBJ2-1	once	CASSLGYQRGYNEQFF	TGTGCCAGCAGCTTAGGCTACCAGCGAGGATACAATGAGCAGTTCTTC
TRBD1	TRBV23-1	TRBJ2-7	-	CASSQGQDCEQYF	TGCGCCAGCAGTCAGGGACAGGACTGCGAGCAGTACTTC
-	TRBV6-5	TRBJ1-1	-	CASSYSRDIMNTEAFF	TGTGCCAGCAGTTACTCTCGGGACATAATGAACACTGAAGCTTTCTTT
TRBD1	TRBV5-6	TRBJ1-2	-	CASSRGQWTNYGYTF	TGTGCCAGCAGCCGGGGACAGTGGACTAACTATGGCTACACCTTC
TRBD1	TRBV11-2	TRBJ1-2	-	CASRDRRINYGYTF	TGTGCCAGCAGGGACAGGCGTATAAACTATGGCTACACCTTC
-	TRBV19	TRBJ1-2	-	CATTTGFNYGYTF	TGTGCCACTACCACAGGGTTCAACTATGGCTACACCTTC
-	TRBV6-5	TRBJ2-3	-	CASSLQAPSTDTQYF	TGTGCCAGCAGTTTACAGGCCCCTAGCACAGATACGCAGTATTTT
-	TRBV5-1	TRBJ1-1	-	CASSTGTEAFF	TGCGCCAGCAGCACGGGGACTGAAGCTTTCTTT
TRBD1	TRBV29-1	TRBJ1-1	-	CSVETGDRGNTEAFF	TGCAGCGTTGAAACGGGAGACAGGGGGAACACTGAAGCTTTCTTT
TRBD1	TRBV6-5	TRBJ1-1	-	CASSAPGQVNTEAFF	TGTGCCAGCAGTGCGCCGGGACAGGTGAACACTGAAGCTTTCTTT
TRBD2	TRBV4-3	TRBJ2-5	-	CASSQEGGVAGVQETQYF	TGCGCCAGCAGCCAAGAAGGAGGAGTAGCGGGGGTGCAAGAGACCCAGTACTTC
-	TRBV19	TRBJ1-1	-	CASSPPYGQAEAFF	TGTGCCAGTAGCCCCCCGTATGGTCAGGCTGAAGCTTTCTTT
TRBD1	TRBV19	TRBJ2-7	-	CASSIRTGVTYEQYF	TGTGCCAGTAGTATAAGGACAGGGGTTACCTACGAGCAGTACTTC
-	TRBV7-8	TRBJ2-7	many	CASSLARMNAAQYF	TGTGCCAGCAGCTTAGCTAGAATGAATGCCGCGCAGTACTTC
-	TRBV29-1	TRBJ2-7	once	CTGFLYEQYF	TGCACCGGGTTTCTGTACGAGCAGTACTTC
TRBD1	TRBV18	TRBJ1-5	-	CASSPGRARGRFQPQHF	TGTGCCAGCTCACCGGGCCGCGCTAGGGGGCGATTCCAGCCCCAGCATTTT
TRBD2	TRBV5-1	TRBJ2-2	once	CASSPRAGGGNGELFF	TGCGCCAGCAGCCCGCGGGCGGGAGGAGGGAACGGGGAGCTGTTTTTT
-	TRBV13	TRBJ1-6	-	CASSSSSSQASSYNSPLHF	TGTGCCAGCAGCTCCTCCTCGAGCCAGGCGAGCTCCTATAATTCACCCCTCCACTTT
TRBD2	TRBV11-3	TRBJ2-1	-	CASSFLGGGEQFF	TGTGCCAGCAGCTTCCTCGGGGGGGGCGAGCAGTTCTTC
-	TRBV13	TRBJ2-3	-	CACRVAGYGTDTQYF	TGTGCCTGCCGGGTGGCGGGATATGGCACAGATACGCAGTATTTT
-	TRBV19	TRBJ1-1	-	CASSIDLEEVGDTEAFF	TGTGCCAGTAGTATAGACCTCGAGGAGGTAGGAGACACTGAAGCTTTCTTT
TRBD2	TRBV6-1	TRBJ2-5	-	CASGTSGQETQYF	TGTGCCAGCGGGACTAGCGGACAAGAGACCCAGTACTTC
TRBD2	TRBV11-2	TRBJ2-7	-	CASSLGTSGSSEQYF	TGTGCCAGCAGCCTCGGGACTAGCGGGAGTAGCGAGCAGTACTTC
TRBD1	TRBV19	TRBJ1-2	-	CASAEQGYGYTF	TGTGCCAGCGCAGAACAGGGGTATGGCTACACCTTC
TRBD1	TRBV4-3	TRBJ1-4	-	CASSQPGTGMEKLFF	TGCGCCAGCAGCCAACCCGGGACAGGGATGGAAAAACTGTTTTTT
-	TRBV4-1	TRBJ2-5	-	CASSQGSGGVSETQYF	TGCGCCAGCAGCCAAGGATCTGGCGGGGTGTCAGAGACCCAGTACTTC
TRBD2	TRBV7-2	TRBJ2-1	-	CATQTRAGGYNEQFF	TGTGCCACCCAGACAAGAGCGGGGGGGTACAATGAGCAGTTCTTC
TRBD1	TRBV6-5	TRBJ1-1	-	CASSLDRDTEAFF	TGTGCCAGCAGCCTAGACAGGGACACTGAAGCTTTCTTT
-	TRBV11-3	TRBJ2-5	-	CASSSTGTETQYF	TGTGCCAGCAGCTCCACAGGGACGGAGACCCAGTACTTC
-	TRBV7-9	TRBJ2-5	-	CASSLARETQYF	TGTGCCAGCAGCTTAGCCAGGGAGACCCAGTACTTC
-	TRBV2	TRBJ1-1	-	CASVKEEDTEAFF	TGTGCCAGCGTCAAGGAGGAGGACACTGAAGCTTTCTTT
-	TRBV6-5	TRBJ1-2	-	CASSSPSGKINGYTF	TGTGCCAGCAGTTCCCCGTCGGGGAAAATCAATGGCTACACCTTC
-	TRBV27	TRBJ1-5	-	CASKGEGRNNQPQHF	TGTGCCAGCAAGGGGGAGGGGAGAAACAATCAGCCCCAGCATTTT
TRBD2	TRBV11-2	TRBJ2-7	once	CASSLLGRKVYEQYF	TGTGCCAGCAGCTTACTCGGGAGGAAGGTCTACGAGCAGTACTTC
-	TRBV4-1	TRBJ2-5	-	CASSQPPRGHLQETQYF	TGCGCCAGCAGCCAACCACCGAGGGGACATCTACAAGAGACCCAGTACTTC
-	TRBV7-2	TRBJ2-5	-	CASSQRTVLQETQYF	TGTGCCAGCAGCCAGCGGACAGTCCTACAAGAGACCCAGTACTTC
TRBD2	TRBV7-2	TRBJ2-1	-	CASSRTSGVYNEQFF	TGTGCCAGCAGCCGGACTAGCGGGGTATATAATGAGCAGTTCTTC
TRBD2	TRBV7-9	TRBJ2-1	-	CASSPGLSGGFNEQFF	TGTGCCAGCAGCCCTGGACTTAGCGGGGGGTTCAATGAGCAGTTCTTC
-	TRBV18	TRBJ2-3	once	CASSAPGTPSTDTQYF	TGTGCCAGCTCAGCCCCCGGGACACCAAGCACAGATACGCAGTATTTT
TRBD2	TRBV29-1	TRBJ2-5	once	CSVAGGLGETQYF	TGCAGCGTGGCGGGGGGCTTGGGAGAGACCCAGTACTTC
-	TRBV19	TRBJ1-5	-	CASRPLTGDQPQHF	TGTGCCAGTAGACCTCTCACGGGGGACCAGCCCCAGCATTTT
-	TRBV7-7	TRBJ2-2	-	CASSTARGTGELFF	TGTGCCAGCAGCACGGCTAGGGGAACCGGGGAGCTGTTTTTT
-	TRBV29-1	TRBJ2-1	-	CSVSPLYNEQFF	TGCAGCGTCTCCCCCCTCTACAATGAGCAGTTCTTC
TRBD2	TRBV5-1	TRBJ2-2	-	CASSKGLAGSTGELFF	TGCGCCAGCAGCAAGGGACTAGCGGGATCTACCGGGGAGCTGTTTTTT
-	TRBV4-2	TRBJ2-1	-	CASSQEASRNNEQFF	TGTGCCAGCAGCCAAGAGGCTAGCAGGAACAATGAGCAGTTCTTC
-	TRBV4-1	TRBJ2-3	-	CASSPAETTDTQYF	TGCGCCAGCAGCCCGGCGGAGACGACAGATACGCAGTATTTT
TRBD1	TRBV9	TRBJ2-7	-	CASSATGSEQYF	TGTGCCAGCAGTGCGACAGGGTCGGAGCAGTACTTC
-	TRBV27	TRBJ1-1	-	CASSSSIWPGGMNTEAFF	TGTGCCAGCAGTTCCTCGATTTGGCCGGGGGGAATGAACACTGAAGCTTTCTTT
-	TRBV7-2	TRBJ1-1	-	CASSPLRGSEAFF	TGTGCCAGCAGCCCCCTAAGGGGGTCTGAAGCTTTCTTT
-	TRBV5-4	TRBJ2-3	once	CASSLLARSTDTQYF	TGTGCCAGCAGCTTGCTCGCGCGTAGCACAGATACGCAGTATTTT
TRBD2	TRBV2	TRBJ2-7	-	CASSEILAGDEQYF	TGTGCCAGCAGTGAAATCCTAGCGGGAGACGAGCAGTACTTC
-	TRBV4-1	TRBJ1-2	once	CASSQDPYGGYTF	TGCGCCAGCAGCCAAGATCCATACGGGGGCTACACCTTC
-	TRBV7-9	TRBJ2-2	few	CASSLATATGELFF	TGTGCCAGCAGCTTAGCTACAGCCACCGGGGAGCTGTTTTTT
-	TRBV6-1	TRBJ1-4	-	CASSERLSTNEKLFF	TGTGCCAGCAGTGAACGCCTATCAACTAATGAAAAACTGTTTTTT
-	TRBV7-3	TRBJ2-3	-	CASSLSRDTDTQYF	TGTGCCAGCAGCTTAAGTCGAGACACAGATACGCAGTATTTT